A selection of T cell receptor beta chains follows, all from one sample in a study of PD-1 blockade in classical Hodgkin lymphoma. Measured with immunoSEQ multiplex PCR; TCRdb has only the in-frame clones, and not every one. Among fewer than 20,000 clones, approximately 85% were seen once, and the ten largest hold 7.5% to 9.5%. Sequences were obtained from peripheral blood mononuclear cells (PBMCs). The source is a human donor with classical Hodgkin lymphoma. CDR3s include the opening cysteine and the closing phenylalanine or tryptophan. D genes are given only for firm matches. The size entry is marked missing in some rows and otherwise reads once, few, many or a size class.

>TRBJ2-2|NA|NA|TRBV5-1
CASSKGGSGTGELFF
TGTGCCAGCAGCAAAGGAGGTTCGGGCACCGGGGAGCTGTTTTTT
>TRBJ1-2|once|NA|TRBV6-4
CASSDKKEDYGYTF
TGTGCCAGCAGTGACAAAAAAGAGGACTATGGCTACACCTTC
>TRBJ2-1|NA|TRBD1|TRBV18
CASSPRTGEDNEQFF
TGTGCCAGCTCACCAAGGACAGGGGAGGACAATGAGCAGTTCTTC
>TRBJ1-2|NA|NA|TRBV10-3
CAIRGVGEDPYGYTF
TGTGCCATCAGGGGGGTTGGGGAGGACCCCTATGGCTACACCTTC
>TRBJ2-3|NA|NA|TRBV5-1
CASSLPPAGEGTDTQYF
TGCGCCAGCAGCTTGCCCCCCGCAGGGGAGGGGACAGATACGCAGTATTTT
>TRBJ1-5|NA|NA|TRBV28
CASSLYGVSNQPQHF
TGTGCCAGCAGTTTGTACGGGGTTAGCAATCAGCCCCAGCATTTT
>TRBJ2-7|NA|NA|TRBV28
CASSPMEVTTEQYF
TGTGCCAGCAGCCCGATGGAGGTCACAACGGAGCAGTACTTC
>TRBJ2-7|NA|TRBD1|TRBV4-1
CASSQVRQGDYEQYF
TGCGCCAGCAGCCAGGTGCGGCAGGGGGACTACGAGCAGTACTTC
>TRBJ2-7|NA|TRBD2|TRBV2
CASIEGSSGRAYEQYF
TGTGCCAGCATCGAAGGGAGCAGCGGGAGGGCCTACGAGCAGTACTTC
>TRBJ2-3|NA|NA|TRBV2
CASSEAKGSTDTQYF
TGTGCCAGCAGTGAAGCCAAGGGTAGCACAGATACGCAGTATTTT
>TRBJ1-1|NA|TRBD1|TRBV7-2
CASSLGTGVNTEAFF
TGTGCCAGCAGCTTAGGGACAGGGGTGAACACTGAAGCTTTCTTT
>TRBJ2-3|NA|NA|TRBV7-9
CASSADGTDTQYF
TGTGCCAGCAGCGCGGACGGCACAGATACGCAGTATTTT
>TRBJ2-3|NA|NA|TRBV6-6
CASSYTGLRTDTQYF
TGTGCCAGCAGTTATACCGGGTTACGCACAGATACGCAGTATTTT
>TRBJ2-2|NA|NA|TRBV27
CASSFPAGELFF
TGTGCCAGCAGTTTCCCGGCCGGGGAGCTGTTTTTT
>TRBJ1-4|NA|NA|TRBV6-6
CASKENCFF
NA
>TRBJ2-7|NA|TRBD2|TRBV4-2
CASSQEGLLAGGPYEQYF
TGTGCCAGCAGCCAAGAGGGATTACTAGCGGGAGGGCCATACGAGCAGTACTTC
>TRBJ2-1|NA|TRBD2|TRBV9
CASSAPGLAVSGEQFF
TGTGCCAGCAGCGCCCCGGGACTAGCGGTCTCCGGTGAGCAGTTCTTC
>TRBJ2-3|NA|NA|TRBV28
CASSSGLVDTQYF
TGTGCCAGCAGCTCCGGACTGGTAGATACGCAGTATTTT
>TRBJ2-3|NA|NA|TRBV19
CASSMRGRGADTQYF
TGTGCCAGTAGTATGAGGGGCAGGGGGGCAGATACGCAGTATTTT
>TRBJ1-3|NA|NA|TRBV5-5
CASSLGIQGSGNTIYF
TGTGCCAGCAGCTTGGGAATACAGGGCTCTGGAAACACCATATATTTT
>TRBJ2-2|NA|TRBD2|TRBV28
CASLAGKGTGELFF
TGTGCCAGTCTAGCGGGAAAGGGAACCGGGGAGCTGTTTTTT
>TRBJ1-2|NA|NA|TRBV19
CASSIGPGTERYGYTF
TGTGCCAGTAGTATCGGCCCGGGTACGGAACGCTATGGCTACACCTTC
>TRBJ2-3|NA|TRBD2|TRBV6-4
CASSDSAGGSTDTQYF
TGTGCCAGCAGTGACTCTGCGGGAGGTAGCACAGATACGCAGTATTTT
>TRBJ1-1|NA|NA|TRBV4-2
CASSQGGGMGYSEAFF
TGTGCCAGCAGCCAAGGGGGAGGGATGGGGTACTCTGAAGCTTTCTTT
>TRBJ2-2|NA|TRBD1|TRBV2
CASSGTGTYTGELFF
TGTGCCAGCAGCGGGACAGGGACGTACACCGGGGAGCTGTTTTTT
>TRBJ2-2|NA|NA|TRBV6-5
CASSYGRWLFF
TGTGCCAGCAGTTACGGCAGGTGGCTGTTTTTT
>TRBJ2-7|NA|TRBD1|TRBV5-4
CASSPIRDRGIEEQYF
TGTGCCAGCAGCCCAATCCGGGACAGGGGCATAGAGGAGCAGTACTTC
>TRBJ2-3|NA|NA|TRBV5-1
CASSLVWASARGDTQYF
TGCGCCAGCAGCTTGGTGTGGGCTAGCGCGAGGGGGGATACGCAGTATTTT
>TRBJ2-5|NA|NA|TRBV14
CASSQVEVPQGTQYF
TGTGCCAGCAGCCAAGTTGAGGTGCCACAAGGGACCCAGTACTTC
>TRBJ1-1|few|NA|TRBV14
CASSQDLQGTEAFF
TGTGCCAGCAGCCAAGACCTACAGGGCACTGAAGCTTTCTTT
>TRBJ1-2|NA|NA|TRBV5-8
CASSRAVGYTF
TGTGCCAGCAGCCGGGCGGTGGGCTACACCTTC
>TRBJ1-2|NA|NA|TRBV2
CASTREEYGYTF
TGTGCCAGCACTCGGGAGGAGTATGGCTACACCTTC
>TRBJ1-5|NA|TRBD1|TRBV5-4
CAFGSRGLNQPQHF
TGTGCCTTTGGGTCCAGGGGGCTTAATCAGCCCCAGCATTTT
>TRBJ2-1|NA|TRBD2|TRBV5-1
CASSPSATSGNYNEQFF
TGCGCCAGCAGCCCTTCCGCGACTAGCGGGAACTACAATGAGCAGTTCTTC
>TRBJ2-7|medium-sized|NA|TRBV27
CASSRDWNSYEQYF
TGTGCCAGCAGCCGGGACTGGAACTCCTACGAGCAGTACTTC
>TRBJ2-1|NA|NA|TRBV15
CATSRDNPEQFF
TGTGCCACCAGCAGAGATAATCCTGAGCAGTTCTTC
>TRBJ2-1|NA|NA|TRBV2
CASTPTGRYNEQFF
TGTGCCAGCACCCCCACTGGGAGATACAATGAGCAGTTCTTC
>TRBJ2-3|NA|TRBD2|TRBV4-1
CASSQDIGIGRAWADTQYF
TGCGCCAGCAGCCAAGATATCGGGATCGGGAGGGCCTGGGCAGATACGCAGTATTTT
>TRBJ1-1|NA|NA|TRBV28
CASNHETFDGTEAFF
TGTGCCAGCAATCATGAAACCTTCGATGGCACTGAAGCTTTCTTT
>TRBJ2-5|NA|NA|TRBV7-2
CASSRRLDGGTQYF
TGTGCCAGCAGCCGTAGACTAGACGGCGGGACCCAGTACTTC
>TRBJ1-2|NA|NA|TRBV19
CASSIAVDNYGYTF
TGTGCCAGTAGTATTGCGGTTGATAACTATGGCTACACCTTC
>TRBJ1-4|NA|NA|TRBV5-1
CASSNSGTYEKLFF
TGCGCCAGCAGTAACAGTGGGACTTATGAAAAACTGTTTTTT
>TRBJ1-1|NA|NA|TRBV27
CASWRVRGTEAFF
TGTGCCAGCTGGAGGGTGAGGGGCACTGAAGCTTTCTTT
>TRBJ2-7|NA|TRBD2|TRBV6-1
CASSQAGGPYEQYF
TGTGCCAGCAGCCAAGCGGGAGGGCCTTACGAGCAGTACTTC
>TRBJ1-1|once|NA|TRBV7-9
CASSSPGGAEAFF
TGTGCCAGCAGCTCCCCCGGGGGAGCTGAAGCTTTCTTT
>TRBJ2-7|NA|NA|TRBV6-1
CASSEALVYEQYF
TGTGCCAGCAGTGAAGCGCTGGTGTACGAGCAGTACTTC
>TRBJ2-7|NA|NA|TRBV2
CASNPLGLSDPSYEQYF
TGTGCCAGCAACCCCCTGGGACTTTCCGATCCCAGCTACGAGCAGTACTTC
>TRBJ2-1|NA|TRBD2|TRBV19
CASSTPLGGRAYNEQFF
TGTGCCAGTAGTACCCCCTTGGGAGGGAGGGCGTACAATGAGCAGTTCTTC
>TRBJ2-7|NA|NA|TRBV6-5
CASSYSPYEQYF
TGTGCCAGCAGTTATAGCCCCTACGAGCAGTACTTC
>TRBJ1-3|NA|NA|TRBV9
CASSVGQDGGNTIYF
TGTGCCAGCAGCGTAGGCCAGGACGGGGGAAACACCATATATTTT
>TRBJ2-1|NA|NA|TRBV25-1
CASSTEPFHNEQFF
TGTGCCAGCAGTACTGAACCCTTCCACAATGAGCAGTTCTTC
>TRBJ2-3|NA|NA|TRBV28
CASSLVGPSSDTQYF
TGTGCCAGCTCCCTTGTGGGGCCGTCATCAGATACGCAGTATTTT